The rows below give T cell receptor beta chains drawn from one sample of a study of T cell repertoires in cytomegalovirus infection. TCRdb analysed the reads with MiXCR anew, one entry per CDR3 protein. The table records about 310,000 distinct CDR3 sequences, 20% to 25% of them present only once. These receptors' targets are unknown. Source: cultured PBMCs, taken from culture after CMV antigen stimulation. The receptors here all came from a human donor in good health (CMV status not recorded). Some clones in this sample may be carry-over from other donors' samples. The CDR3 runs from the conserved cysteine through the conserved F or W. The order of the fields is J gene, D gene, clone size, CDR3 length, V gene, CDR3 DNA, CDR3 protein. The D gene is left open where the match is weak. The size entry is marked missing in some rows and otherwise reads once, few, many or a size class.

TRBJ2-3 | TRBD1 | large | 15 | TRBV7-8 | TGTGCCAGCAGCGGGGCAGGGGGCTGGACAGATACGCAGTATTTT | CASSGAGGWTDTQYF
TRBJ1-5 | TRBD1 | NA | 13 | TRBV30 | TGTGCCTGGGACAGGGGGCTCGATCAGCCCCAGCATTTT | CAWDRGLDQPQHF
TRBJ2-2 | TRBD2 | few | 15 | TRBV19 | TGTGCCAGTATCCGACTAGCGGGAGGCACCGGGGAGCTGTTTTTT | CASIRLAGGTGELFF
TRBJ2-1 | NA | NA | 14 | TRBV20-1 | TGCAGTGCTAGAGATTCCTCCAGGTTGGATGAGCAGTTCTTC | CSARDSSRLDEQFF
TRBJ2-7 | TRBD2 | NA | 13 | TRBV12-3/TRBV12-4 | TGTGCCAGCAGGTTAGCGGGAGTACACGAGCAGTACTTC | CASRLAGVHEQYF
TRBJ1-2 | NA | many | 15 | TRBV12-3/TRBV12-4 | TGTGCCAGCAGTTTGGCAGGGAGGTTTTCCTATGGCTACACCTTC | CASSLAGRFSYGYTF
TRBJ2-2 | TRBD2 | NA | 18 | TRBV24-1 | TGTGCCACCAGTTCCCGGGTGGCGGGAGGGCCGGCAACCGGGGAGCTGTTTTTT | CATSSRVAGGPATGELFF
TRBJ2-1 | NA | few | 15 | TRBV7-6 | TGTGCCAGCAGCTTAGGGACAGACTCTCCTGGGGCACAGTTCTTC | CASSLGTDSPGAQFF
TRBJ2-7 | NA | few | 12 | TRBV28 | TGTGCCAGCAGTTCCCCAGGGAAAACTCAGTACTTC | CASSSPGKTQYF
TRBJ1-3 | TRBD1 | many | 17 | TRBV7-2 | TGTGCCAGCATCTTAAATCCCGGGACAGGGGCCGGAAACACCATATATTTT | CASILNPGTGAGNTIYF
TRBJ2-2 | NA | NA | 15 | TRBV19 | TGTGCCAGTAGTATAACTAGCAGCCAAGTCCGGGAGCTGTTTTTT | CASSITSSQVRELFF
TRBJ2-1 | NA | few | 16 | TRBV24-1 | TGTGCCACCAGTGAGTGGGGCACTAGTATGGACAATGAGCAGTTCTTC | CATSEWGTSMDNEQFF
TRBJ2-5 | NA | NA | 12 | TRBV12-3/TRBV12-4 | TGTGCCAGCACCACCAACGGGGAGACCCAGTACTTC | CASTTNGETQYF
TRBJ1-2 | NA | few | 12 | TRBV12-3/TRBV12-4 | TGTGCCAGCAGTCCCCTGGGTTATGGCTACACCTTC | CASSPLGYGYTF
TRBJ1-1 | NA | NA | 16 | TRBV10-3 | TGTGCCATCAGTGAGTCGACTCACACGACGAACACTGAAGCTTTCTTT | CAISESTHTTNTEAFF
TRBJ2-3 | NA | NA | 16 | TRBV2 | TGTGCCAGCAGTGACTTTCGCGGTCGTGGCACAGATACGCAGTATTTT | CASSDFRGRGTDTQYF
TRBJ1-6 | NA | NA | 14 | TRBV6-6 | TGTGCCAGCAGTCTGCGGCGAGATAATTCACCCCTCCACTTT | CASSLRRDNSPLHF
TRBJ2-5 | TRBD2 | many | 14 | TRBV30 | TGTGCCTGGAGTGTCGGGGGAGGGCGGGAGACCCAGTACTTC | CAWSVGGGRETQYF
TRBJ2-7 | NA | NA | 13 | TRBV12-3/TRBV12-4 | TGTGCCAGCAGTTTGACGGTAACCTACGAGCAGTACTTC | CASSLTVTYEQYF
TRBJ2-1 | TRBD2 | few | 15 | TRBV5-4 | TGTGCCAGCAGCTTGGACAGCGGGAGGTTGAATGAGCAGTTCTTC | CASSLDSGRLNEQFF
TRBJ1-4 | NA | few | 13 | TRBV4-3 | TGCGCCAGCAGCCAAATCCTAAAGGAAAAACTGTTTTTT | CASSQILKEKLFF
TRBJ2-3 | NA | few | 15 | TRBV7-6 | TGTGCCAACGGGGGGCTAGCGGTGGGGACAGATACGCAGTATTTT | CANGGLAVGTDTQYF
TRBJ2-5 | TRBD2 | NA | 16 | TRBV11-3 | TGTGCCAGCAGCCCTCTAGCGGGAGGGGTGTCCCCGACCCAGTACTTC | CASSPLAGGVSPTQYF
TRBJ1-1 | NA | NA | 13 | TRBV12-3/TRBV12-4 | TGTGCCAGCAGTTTACAGGGGCTCACTGAAGCTTTCTTT | CASSLQGLTEAFF